This TCR beta chain was sequenced for a study of blood T cell repertoires in COVID-19. Study background: Nucleic acid was either cDNA or gDNA, and it came from T cells, B-cell-depleted T cells, or PBMCs.

Recruitment covered about two dozen US areas and drew participants whose ages spanned roughly 18 to 89 years. Cohort assignment relied on participant-reported clinical history. Someone with COVID-19 had been met by exposed participants within 2 weeks before study entry. Germline CDR1 KGHDR, CDR2 SFDVKD. CDR3 length equals 14 residues. V lost 5 bases, J lost 2 bases, and 2 bases stayed unmatched. Generated by immunoSEQ multiplex PCR, the TCRdb table keeps only in-frame clones and is missing some. In the table there are a few hundred thousand clones, 80% to 95% of which are singletons. The source is a middle-aged woman who had been exposed to COVID-19. V usage is TRBV24-1 and J usage is TRBJ2-5; 9 bases are a match to TRBD2. Input material: PBMCs or T cells enriched from blood (not recorded which). This CDR3 reads CATSGRGGQETQYF. The CDR3 nucleotides read TGTGCCACCAGTGGGCGGGGGGGGCAAGAGACCCAGTACTTC.